The rows below give T cell receptor beta chains drawn from one sample of a study of liver allograft versus peripheral blood T cells. TCRdb analysed the reads with MiXCR anew, one entry per CDR3 protein. The table lists fewer than 15,000 distinct CDR3 sequences, approximately 19% of them singletons. The origin of the receptors is a human patient who had a liver transplant. Some T cells may be provided by the graft donor. Each CDR3 is given with its conserved first and last residue. D genes are given only for firm matches. Size values are once, few and many counts, or a class for expanded clones, and some rows have none.

clone_size: NA; d_call: TRBD1; v_call: TRBV12-3/TRBV12-4; j_call: TRBJ2-7; cdr3_length: 15; cdr3_nt: TGTGCCAGCAGTCGGGACAGGGTCAATTACTACGAGCAGTACTTC; cdr3_aa: CASSRDRVNYYEQYF
clone_size: NA; d_call: TRBD1; v_call: TRBV20-1; j_call: TRBJ1-5; cdr3_length: 14; cdr3_nt: TGCAGTGCTGGGACAGGGGGCCCTTGGCAGCCCCAGCATTTT; cdr3_aa: CSAGTGGPWQPQHF
clone_size: NA; d_call: NA; v_call: TRBV12-3/TRBV12-4; j_call: TRBJ1-1; cdr3_length: 13; cdr3_nt: TGTGCCAGCAGTTTGGGGGGGTTAACTGAAGCTTTCTTT; cdr3_aa: CASSLGGLTEAFF
clone_size: NA; d_call: NA; v_call: TRBV20-1; j_call: TRBJ2-5; cdr3_length: 13; cdr3_nt: TGCAGTGCTAAAAGGACAGTCCAAGAGACCCAGTACTTC; cdr3_aa: CSAKRTVQETQYF
clone_size: NA; d_call: TRBD2; v_call: TRBV7-2; j_call: TRBJ2-1; cdr3_length: 15; cdr3_nt: TGTGCCAGCAGCCTCGGACTAGCGGGACAAAATGAGCAGTTCTTC; cdr3_aa: CASSLGLAGQNEQFF
clone_size: NA; d_call: NA; v_call: TRBV20-1; j_call: TRBJ2-1; cdr3_length: 15; cdr3_nt: TGCAGTGCTAGAGATTTCGGAGAATCCTACAATGAGCAGTTCTTC; cdr3_aa: CSARDFGESYNEQFF
clone_size: NA; d_call: TRBD1; v_call: TRBV10-3; j_call: TRBJ2-7; cdr3_length: 15; cdr3_nt: TGTGCCATCAGTGAACATTTTGACAGGGGGCACGAGCAGTACTTC; cdr3_aa: CAISEHFDRGHEQYF
clone_size: many; d_call: TRBD1; v_call: TRBV6-5; j_call: TRBJ1-1; cdr3_length: 13; cdr3_nt: TGTGCCACCACCCCAGGGGGAGTATCTGAAGCTTTCTTT; cdr3_aa: CATTPGGVSEAFF
clone_size: once; d_call: TRBD1; v_call: TRBV9; j_call: TRBJ1-1; cdr3_length: 15; cdr3_nt: TGTGCCAGCAGCGTAGATAGGGGGCTTAGGTCTGAAGCTTTCTTT; cdr3_aa: CASSVDRGLRSEAFF
clone_size: NA; d_call: TRBD1; v_call: TRBV24-1; j_call: TRBJ1-5; cdr3_length: 16; cdr3_nt: TGTGCCACCAGTGATCGGGACAGGGGACGCAATCAGCCCCAGCATTTT; cdr3_aa: CATSDRDRGRNQPQHF
clone_size: NA; d_call: TRBD1; v_call: TRBV5-6; j_call: TRBJ2-7; cdr3_length: 14; cdr3_nt: TGTGCCAGCAGCTTGGGACAGGGGTGGTTCGAGCAGTACTTC; cdr3_aa: CASSLGQGWFEQYF
clone_size: NA; d_call: NA; v_call: TRBV27; j_call: TRBJ1-3; cdr3_length: 15; cdr3_nt: TGTGCCAGCAGTTTCCAGGGTGTCCCTGGAAACACCATATATTTT; cdr3_aa: CASSFQGVPGNTIYF
clone_size: many; d_call: TRBD2; v_call: TRBV5-4; j_call: TRBJ2-7; cdr3_length: 15; cdr3_nt: TGTGCCAGCAGCTTGCAAGCGGGAAACTCCTACGAGCAGTACTTC; cdr3_aa: CASSLQAGNSYEQYF
clone_size: few; d_call: NA; v_call: TRBV19; j_call: TRBJ1-4; cdr3_length: 13; cdr3_nt: TGTGCCACCACGTCGGGTGACCAAGAAAAACTGTTTTTT; cdr3_aa: CATTSGDQEKLFF
clone_size: many; d_call: NA; v_call: TRBV6-1; j_call: TRBJ2-3; cdr3_length: 13; cdr3_nt: TGTGCCAGCAGTGAAGCCCCCACAGATACGCAGTATTTT; cdr3_aa: CASSEAPTDTQYF
clone_size: NA; d_call: NA; v_call: TRBV20-1; j_call: TRBJ2-1; cdr3_length: 17; cdr3_nt: TGCAGTGCTAGGGCCCTGGAGACAGGCCAGAGCTACAATGAGCAGTTCTTC; cdr3_aa: CSARALETGQSYNEQFF
clone_size: medium-sized; d_call: NA; v_call: TRBV18; j_call: TRBJ2-7; cdr3_length: 15; cdr3_nt: TGTGCCAGCTCACGAGACAGGTCCCCTGCGGACGAGCAGTACTTC; cdr3_aa: CASSRDRSPADEQYF
clone_size: NA; d_call: TRBD1; v_call: TRBV6-1; j_call: TRBJ2-5; cdr3_length: 13; cdr3_nt: TGTGCCAGCAGGGGGACAGGGGGAGAGACCCAGTACTTC; cdr3_aa: CASRGTGGETQYF
clone_size: NA; d_call: TRBD2; v_call: TRBV20-1; j_call: TRBJ2-3; cdr3_length: 12; cdr3_nt: TGCAGTGCTATAGCGGGGTCGCAGACGCAGTATTTT; cdr3_aa: CSAIAGSQTQYF
clone_size: many; d_call: NA; v_call: TRBV7-2; j_call: TRBJ1-6; cdr3_length: 12; cdr3_nt: TGTGCCAGCAGCTTAGAACTGCCGCCCCTCCACTTT; cdr3_aa: CASSLELPPLHF
clone_size: medium-sized; d_call: NA; v_call: TRBV18; j_call: TRBJ1-4; cdr3_length: 13; cdr3_nt: TGTGCCAGCTCACGGTCAGAGTGGGAAAAACTGTTTTTT; cdr3_aa: CASSRSEWEKLFF
clone_size: NA; d_call: NA; v_call: TRBV7-2; j_call: TRBJ2-2; cdr3_length: 16; cdr3_nt: TGTGCCAGCAGCTTAGTTCCCAGAACGAACACCGGGGAGCTGTTTTTT; cdr3_aa: CASSLVPRTNTGELFF
clone_size: NA; d_call: TRBD2; v_call: TRBV20-1; j_call: TRBJ2-3; cdr3_length: 15; cdr3_nt: TGCAGTGCTAGCCCGGATAGCGGGATGGCAGATACGCAGTATTTT; cdr3_aa: CSASPDSGMADTQYF
clone_size: medium-sized; d_call: TRBD2; v_call: TRBV19; j_call: TRBJ2-6; cdr3_length: 18; cdr3_nt: TGTGCCAGTAGTATAGTGAGCGGGGGACGCTCTGGGGCCAACGTCCTGACTTTC; cdr3_aa: CASSIVSGGRSGANVLTF
clone_size: NA; d_call: TRBD1; v_call: TRBV3-1; j_call: TRBJ1-3; cdr3_length: 17; cdr3_nt: TGTGCCAGCAGCCACCGACAGGGGGCCGACTCTGGAAACACCATATATTTT; cdr3_aa: CASSHRQGADSGNTIYF
clone_size: few; d_call: TRBD1; v_call: TRBV30; j_call: TRBJ1-6; cdr3_length: 11; cdr3_nt: TGTGCCTGGAGTGTGGGGACAGGGGACCACTTT; cdr3_aa: CAWSVGTGDHF
clone_size: NA; d_call: TRBD2; v_call: TRBV9; j_call: TRBJ2-3; cdr3_length: 17; cdr3_nt: TGTGCCAGCAGCGTAGCCAGCGGGGGGACAAGCACAGATACGCAGTATTTT; cdr3_aa: CASSVASGGTSTDTQYF
clone_size: medium-sized; d_call: NA; v_call: TRBV29-1; j_call: TRBJ1-3; cdr3_length: 12; cdr3_nt: TGCAGCGTTGAGAACTCTGGAAACACCATATATTTT; cdr3_aa: CSVENSGNTIYF
clone_size: few; d_call: TRBD1; v_call: TRBV6-6; j_call: TRBJ1-5; cdr3_length: 15; cdr3_nt: TGTGCCAGCAGGGGGACAGTTTATAGCAATCAGCCCCAGCATTTT; cdr3_aa: CASRGTVYSNQPQHF
clone_size: NA; d_call: NA; v_call: TRBV12-3/TRBV12-4; j_call: TRBJ1-5; cdr3_length: 17; cdr3_nt: TGTGCCAGCAGTACCCTTTTCGGGGTGGGGAGCAATCAGCCCCAGCATTTT; cdr3_aa: CASSTLFGVGSNQPQHF
clone_size: many; d_call: TRBD2; v_call: TRBV6-2/TRBV6-3; j_call: TRBJ2-1; cdr3_length: 18; cdr3_nt: TGTGCCAGCAGTACCGGGACTAGCGGGAGTAGGCCCTACAATGAGCAGTTCTTC; cdr3_aa: CASSTGTSGSRPYNEQFF
clone_size: many; d_call: TRBD2; v_call: TRBV19; j_call: TRBJ2-2; cdr3_length: 19; cdr3_nt: TGTGCCAGTAGTATAGACAAGGGACTAGCGGGCCGGAAGGCCGGGGAGCTGTTTTTT; cdr3_aa: CASSIDKGLAGRKAGELFF
clone_size: NA; d_call: TRBD2; v_call: TRBV20-1; j_call: TRBJ2-7; cdr3_length: 15; cdr3_nt: TGCAGTGCTAGAGAAGGTAGCGGGAGCTCCTACGAGCAGTACTTC; cdr3_aa: CSAREGSGSSYEQYF
clone_size: many; d_call: TRBD1; v_call: TRBV27; j_call: TRBJ2-3; cdr3_length: 15; cdr3_nt: TGTGCCAGCAAGCGCCGACAGGGGGCGGGAGATACGCAGTATTTT; cdr3_aa: CASKRRQGAGDTQYF